A selection of T cell receptor beta chains follows, all from one sample in a study of blood T cell repertoires in COVID-19. Clones were sequenced by immunoSEQ multiplex PCR, and TCRdb holds only the in-frame ones, with some missing. This table holds approximately 70,000 clones, just over 90% found once. Input material: peripheral blood. Source of these receptors: a woman between 18 and 29 years old with acute or convalescent COVID-19. Both conserved end residues are part of each CDR3. D genes are given only for firm matches. Not every row has a clone size; where given, it reads once, few, many or a size class.

length	D	V	size	J	DNA	CDR3
15	TRBD1	TRBV14	NA	TRBJ1-1	TGTGCCAGCAGCCAAGTTGCGGGACAGGGGGCTGAAGCTTTCTTT	CASSQVAGQGAEAFF
13	NA	TRBV29-1	NA	TRBJ2-7	TGCAGCGTTGAAGTCCAGGGCTCCTACGAGCAGTACTTC	CSVEVQGSYEQYF
17	TRBD1	TRBV5-1	NA	TRBJ1-1	TGCGCCAGCAGCTTGGAGGGAGTAGGACAGGGAGTCTCTGAAGCTTTCTTT	CASSLEGVGQGVSEAFF
15	TRBD1	TRBV2	NA	TRBJ1-1	TGTGCCAGCAGTGCTCCAATTCGACAGGGCACTGAAGCTTTCTTT	CASSAPIRQGTEAFF
17	NA	TRBV4-3	NA	TRBJ1-1	TGCGCCAGCAGCCCGTCCGCTACCGGGACTCCGAACACTGAAGCTTTCTTT	CASSPSATGTPNTEAFF
13	TRBD1	TRBV12-3/TRBV12-4	NA	TRBJ2-1	TGTGCCAGCAGTTTTGGGGGACAGCTTGAGCAGTTCTTC	CASSFGGQLEQFF
16	NA	TRBV25-1	NA	TRBJ2-1	TGTGCCAGCAGTGGACCCCGGGGAACGGTTTACAATGAGCAGTTCTTC	CASSGPRGTVYNEQFF
13	TRBD1	TRBV12-3/TRBV12-4	NA	TRBJ1-1	TGTGCCAGCAGCTGGACAGGGACCACTGAAGCTTTCTTT	CASSWTGTTEAFF
14	NA	TRBV19	NA	TRBJ1-5	TGTGCCAGTAGTACACAGGGATTTAATCAGCCCCAGCATTTT	CASSTQGFNQPQHF
15	TRBD2	TRBV10-2	NA	TRBJ2-1	TGCGCCAGCAGTGGGCTAGCGGGAGGCCGTGGGGAGCAGTTCTTC	CASSGLAGGRGEQFF
14	NA	TRBV2	NA	TRBJ1-1	TGTGCCAGCAAGGTAACAGGGTACGACACTGAAGCTTTCTTT	CASKVTGYDTEAFF
13	NA	TRBV3-1/TRBV3-2	NA	TRBJ2-7	TGTGCCAGCAGCTTCAGGGCGACCTACGAGCAGTACTTC	CASSFRATYEQYF
16	TRBD2	TRBV30	NA	TRBJ2-3	TGTGCCTGGAGTGGGTTGGCGGGGGGTCTGACAGATACGCAGTATTTT	CAWSGLAGGLTDTQYF
13	TRBD1	TRBV19	NA	TRBJ2-5	TGTGCCAGCCGACAGGGGAATGGCGAGACCCAGTACTTC	CASRQGNGETQYF
16	TRBD2	TRBV3-1/TRBV3-2	NA	TRBJ2-1	TGTGCCAGCAGGCAAGATTTAGGCGGGGGGAGTAATGAGCAGTTCTTC	CASRQDLGGGSNEQFF
12	NA	TRBV7-8	NA	TRBJ2-3	TGTGCCAGCAGCGCGAGTACAGATACGCAGTATTTT	CASSASTDTQYF
12	NA	TRBV5-5	NA	TRBJ1-1	TGTGCCAGCAGCTTACAGGACAATGCGGCTTTCTTT	CASSLQDNAAFF
13	TRBD1	TRBV6-5	NA	TRBJ1-2	TGTGCCAGCACCCTGGGACAGAACTATGGCTACACCTTC	CASTLGQNYGYTF
16	TRBD1	TRBV2	NA	TRBJ1-6	TGTGCCAGCAGGGGGGACAGAGGATTCGGAAGTTCACCCCTCCACTTT	CASRGDRGFGSSPLHF
12	NA	TRBV20-1	NA	TRBJ1-1	TGCAGTGCTAGTTACATGAACACTGAAGCTTTCTTT	CSASYMNTEAFF
13	TRBD1	TRBV4-1	NA	TRBJ1-2	TGCGCCAGCAGCCAAGAGGACAGGGATGGCTACACCTTC	CASSQEDRDGYTF
14	TRBD1	TRBV11-2	NA	TRBJ1-6	TGTGCCAGCAGCCGACAGGGAGGTCGTTCACCCCTCCACTTT	CASSRQGGRSPLHF
15	NA	TRBV7-2	NA	TRBJ1-4	TGTGCCAGCAGCTTAGATACGGGGCGGGGTGAAAAACTGTTTTTT	CASSLDTGRGEKLFF
13	NA	TRBV7-9	NA	TRBJ1-6	TGTGCCAGCAGCTTAGATGGGGGCTCACCCCTCCACTTT	CASSLDGGSPLHF
12	NA	TRBV2	NA	TRBJ1-5	TGTGCCAGCCGGGACACTAATCAGCCCCAGCATTTT	CASRDTNQPQHF
16	TRBD2	TRBV28	NA	TRBJ2-7	TGTGCCAGCAGCGCCATCGGCGCTAGCGGGGCCTACGAGCAGTACTTC	CASSAIGASGAYEQYF
16	NA	TRBV5-1	NA	TRBJ2-5	TGCGCCAGCAGCTTGTCGTTACAACCAGAGCGGGAGACCCAGTACTTC	CASSLSLQPERETQYF
15	TRBD1	TRBV28	NA	TRBJ2-7	TGTGCCAGCAGGCTCCGGGACAGGAGCTCCTACGAGCAGTACTTC	CASRLRDRSSYEQYF
14	NA	TRBV7-9	once	TRBJ1-2	TGTGCCAGCAGCCAGACAGGAGCAAACTATGGCTACACCTTC	CASSQTGANYGYTF
13	TRBD2	TRBV6-2/TRBV6-3	few	TRBJ2-1	TGTGCCAGCAGTTATCAACTAGCGTTCGAGCAGTTCTTC	CASSYQLAFEQFF
15	NA	TRBV4-1	NA	TRBJ2-3	TGCGCCAGCAGCCACACCGGGTTAAGCACAGATACGCAGTATTTT	CASSHTGLSTDTQYF
14	NA	TRBV5-6	NA	TRBJ1-2	TGTGCCAGCAGCTCTAGGACTTACAGGGATGGCTACACCTTC	CASSSRTYRDGYTF
15	NA	TRBV11-2	NA	TRBJ1-2	TGTGCCAGCAGCTTAGAAGGGGCAGGGAGGGGTGGCTACACCTTC	CASSLEGAGRGGYTF
11	NA	TRBV28	NA	TRBJ1-2	TGTGCCAGCAGCCGGGGGTATGGCTACACCTTC	CASSRGYGYTF
14	NA	TRBV5-1	NA	TRBJ1-2	TGCGCCAGCAGCTTGGATGGGCAGGGAGGCGGCTACACCTTC	CASSLDGQGGGYTF
12	NA	TRBV19	NA	TRBJ1-5	TGTGCCACCACCCAGGGGAATCAGCCCCAGCATTTT	CATTQGNQPQHF
13	NA	TRBV5-3	once	TRBJ1-1	TGTGCCAGAAGGGGGACACGGAACACTGAAGCTTTCTTT	CARRGTRNTEAFF
16	TRBD1	TRBV29-1	NA	TRBJ2-4	TGCAGCGTCCGGGCCGAATCCGACAGGGGCGAAAACATTCAGTACTTC	CSVRAESDRGENIQYF
13	TRBD1	TRBV7-8	NA	TRBJ1-2	TGTGCCAGCAGCGGACAGGGAAACTATGGCTACACCTTC	CASSGQGNYGYTF
16	NA	TRBV18	NA	TRBJ2-1	TGTGCCAGCTCACCACTGGGGGGTAGCTCCTACAATGAGCAGTTCTTC	CASSPLGGSSYNEQFF
17	TRBD1	TRBV4-3	NA	TRBJ2-2	TGCGCCAGCAGCTTAACGCTTTCAGGGGGCAGGGCCGGGGAGCTGTTTTTT	CASSLTLSGGRAGELFF
14	NA	TRBV5-1	NA	TRBJ2-5	TGCGCCAGCAGCTCCACACAAGGGGGAGAGACCCAGTACTTC	CASSSTQGGETQYF
14	NA	TRBV15	once	TRBJ1-2	TGTGCCACCAGCAGAGTAACAGGGAACTATGGCTACACCTTC	CATSRVTGNYGYTF
16	TRBD2	TRBV5-1	NA	TRBJ2-3	TGCGCCAGCAGCACCGGACTAGCGGGAGGGGCAGATACGCAGTATTTT	CASSTGLAGGADTQYF
16	NA	TRBV11-2	once	TRBJ1-1	TGTGCCAGCAGCTCTAACTCAGGGCGAACGAACACTGAAGCTTTCTTT	CASSSNSGRTNTEAFF
13	NA	TRBV7-2	NA	TRBJ2-1	TGTGCCAGCAGCTTCCGGGAAAACAATGAGCAGTTCTTC	CASSFRENNEQFF
16	NA	TRBV5-8	NA	TRBJ2-1	TGTGCCAGCAGCACCAGGCGAACCGACCTTAACAATGAGCAGTTCTTC	CASSTRRTDLNNEQFF
13	TRBD1	TRBV25-1	NA	TRBJ1-1	TGTGCCAGCAGTAACAGGGGAAGGACTGAAGCTTTCTTT	CASSNRGRTEAFF
13	TRBD2	TRBV12-3/TRBV12-4	NA	TRBJ2-7	TGTGCCAGCAGTTTTGGGGGGAGGGACGAGCAGTACTTC	CASSFGGRDEQYF
15	NA	TRBV7-2	NA	TRBJ1-2	TGTGCCAGCAGCCCAACTCAACTCAGGGGCTATGGCTACACCTTC	CASSPTQLRGYGYTF
18	TRBD1	TRBV5-5	NA	TRBJ1-5	TGTGCCAGCAGCTTTATTCCAGGGGGCAATAGAATCGATCAGCCCCAGCATTTT	CASSFIPGGNRIDQPQHF
17	TRBD1	TRBV6-2/TRBV6-3	NA	TRBJ1-2	TGTGCCAGCAGCCCTGACAGGGGGCGCAGGTCTAACTATGGCTACACCTTC	CASSPDRGRRSNYGYTF
13	NA	TRBV7-9	NA	TRBJ1-1	TGTGCCAGCAGCTCCTCAGGCAACACTGAAGCTTTCTTT	CASSSSGNTEAFF
12	TRBD2	TRBV13	NA	TRBJ2-1	TGTGCCAGCAGCGGAGACGGGGGGACGCAGTTCTTC	CASSGDGGTQFF
17	TRBD2	TRBV7-8	NA	TRBJ2-1	TGTGCCAGCAGCTTACTTCGGGGGGGCTCCGGGGAAAGTCTGCAGTTCTTC	CASSLLRGGSGESLQFF
13	NA	TRBV6-5	once	TRBJ1-4	TGTGCCAGCAGGGACGGGGGGGGTGAAAAACTGTTTTTT	CASRDGGGEKLFF
15	TRBD1	TRBV19	NA	TRBJ2-3	TGTGCCAGTAGTAGCCGGACAGGGGGCTCAGATACGCAGTATTTT	CASSSRTGGSDTQYF